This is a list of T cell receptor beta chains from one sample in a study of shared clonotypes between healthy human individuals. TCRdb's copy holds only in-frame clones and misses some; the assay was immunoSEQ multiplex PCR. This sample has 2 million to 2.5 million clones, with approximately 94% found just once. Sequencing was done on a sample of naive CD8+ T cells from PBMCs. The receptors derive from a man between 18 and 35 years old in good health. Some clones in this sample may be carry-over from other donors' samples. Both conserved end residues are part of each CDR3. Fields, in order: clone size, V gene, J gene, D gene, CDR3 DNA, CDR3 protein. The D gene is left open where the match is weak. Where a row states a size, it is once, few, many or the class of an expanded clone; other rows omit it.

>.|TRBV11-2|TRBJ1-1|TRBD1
TGTGCCAGCAGCCAAACTAAACAGGGGGGACTTGAAGCTTTCTTT
CASSQTKQGGLEAFF
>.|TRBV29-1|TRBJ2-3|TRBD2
TGCAGCGTTGATGTTTTTGGGACTAGCGGGAGTCTGCCAGATACGCAGTATTTT
CSVDVFGTSGSLPDTQYF
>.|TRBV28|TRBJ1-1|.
TGTGCCAGCGTATCCACAGTTGGGAACACTGAAGCTTTCTTT
CASVSTVGNTEAFF
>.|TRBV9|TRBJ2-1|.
TGTGCCAGCAGCGTAGTTGGGGCGGGTCCCTACAATGAGCAGTTCTTC
CASSVVGAGPYNEQFF
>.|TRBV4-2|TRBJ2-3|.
TGTGCCAGCAGCCTTTACGCGGGGCCCACAGATACGCAGTATTTT
CASSLYAGPTDTQYF
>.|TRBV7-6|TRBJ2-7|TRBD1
TGTGCCAGCAGTACCCGGGACAGACCCTACGAGCAGTACTTC
CASSTRDRPYEQYF
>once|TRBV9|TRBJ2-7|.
TGTGCCAGCAGCGCACATCTAGCGTCCGAGCAGTACTTC
CASSAHLASEQYF
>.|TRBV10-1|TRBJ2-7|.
TGCGCCAGCAGTGAGTCAAAGGGTTACGAGCAGTACTTC
CASSESKGYEQYF
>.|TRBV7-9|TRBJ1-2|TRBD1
TGTGCCAGCAGCTTAGTCGCAGGGACAGCTGCGTATGGCTACACCTTC
CASSLVAGTAAYGYTF
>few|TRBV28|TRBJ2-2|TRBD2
TGTGCCAGCAGACGCCCCGGGACTAACCTCGGGGAGCTGTTTTTT
CASRRPGTNLGELFF
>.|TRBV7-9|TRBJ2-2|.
TGTGCCAGCAGCTTTGGTGGACCCCCGAACACCGGGGAGCTGTTTTTT
CASSFGGPPNTGELFF
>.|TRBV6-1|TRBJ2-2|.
TGTGCCAGCAATCTCAGGGGGGCGAACACCGGGGAGCTGTTTTTT
CASNLRGANTGELFF
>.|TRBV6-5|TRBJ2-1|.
TGTGCCAGCAGTTACTCGATTAGCCAACCAATGCAGTTCTTC
CASSYSISQPMQFF
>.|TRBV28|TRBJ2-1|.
TGTGCCAGCAGTTCACCCCGCCGACCCTCCTACAATGAGCAGTTCTTC
CASSSPRRPSYNEQFF
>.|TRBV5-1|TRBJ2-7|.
TGCGCCAGCAGCTTGGCAAAAGGCCCTGAGGCCGAGCAGTACTTC
CASSLAKGPEAEQYF
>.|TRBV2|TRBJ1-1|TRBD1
TGTGCCAGCAGTGAAAAGCCTTTACAAACCAACGACAGGGGGAAAGGGACTGAAGCTTTCTTT
CASSEKPLQTNDRGKGTEAFF
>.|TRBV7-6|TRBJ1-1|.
TGTGCCAGCAGCTTAGCGGGTGACATGAACACTGAAGCTTTCTTT
CASSLAGDMNTEAFF
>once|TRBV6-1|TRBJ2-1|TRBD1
TGTGCCAGCAGTGAAAATAAACCTCTTCCGGGACAGGACTCCAATGAGCAGTTCTTC
CASSENKPLPGQDSNEQFF
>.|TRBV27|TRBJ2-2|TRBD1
TGTGCCAGCAGTCCCGACAGGGCGAACACCGGGGAGCTGTTTTTT
CASSPDRANTGELFF
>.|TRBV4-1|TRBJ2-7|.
TGCGCCAGCAGCCTTTCCCAGGGACACGAGCAGTACTTC
CASSLSQGHEQYF
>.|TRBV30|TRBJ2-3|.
TGTGCCTGGAGGGTTGTCCCGGACACGCAGTATTTT
CAWRVVPDTQYF
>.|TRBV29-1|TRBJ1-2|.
TGCAGCGTTGAAAGTCCTGCACATGGCTACACCTTC
CSVESPAHGYTF
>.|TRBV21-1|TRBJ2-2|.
TGTGCCAGCAGCAAAGCGCCTGGTTCCGGCCGCGACTGCACCGGGGAGCTGTTTTTT
CASSKAPGSGRDCTGELFF
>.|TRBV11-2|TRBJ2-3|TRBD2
TGTGCCAGCAGCCTTGGTTTGCGGGAGGGCCCAGATACGCAGTATTTT
CASSLGLREGPDTQYF
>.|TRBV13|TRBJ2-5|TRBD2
TGTGCCAGCAGCTTAGACGGGAGGGGTATGGGAGAGACCCAGTACTTC
CASSLDGRGMGETQYF
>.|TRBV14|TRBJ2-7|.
TGTGCCAGCAGCCAAGTCACACAGGAGCCGAAGCAGCACGAGCAGTACTTC
CASSQVTQEPKQHEQYF
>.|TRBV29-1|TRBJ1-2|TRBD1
TGCAGCGTGCTGACAGGGGCCTATGGCTACACCTTC
CSVLTGAYGYTF
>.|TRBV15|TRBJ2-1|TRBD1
TGTGCCACCAGCAGACGGGACAGCGGCGATGAGCAGTTCTTC
CATSRRDSGDEQFF
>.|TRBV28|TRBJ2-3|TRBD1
TGTGCCAGCAGTACCTTGAGGACAGGGGGCCCAGCAGGGTCAGATACGCAGTATTTT
CASSTLRTGGPAGSDTQYF
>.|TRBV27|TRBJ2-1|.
TGTGCCAGCAGTTTATCGAGCTACCATGAGCAGTTCTTC
CASSLSSYHEQFF
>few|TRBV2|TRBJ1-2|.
TGTGCCAGCAGTGATCGGGGTTCCCCTTATGGCTACACCTTC
CASSDRGSPYGYTF
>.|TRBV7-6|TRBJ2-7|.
TGTGCCAGCAGCCCTGAGGGTATTCAGACCTACGAGCAGTACTTC
CASSPEGIQTYEQYF
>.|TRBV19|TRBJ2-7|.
TGTGCCAGTAGTACGGGGTCTCCCTACGAGCAGTACTTC
CASSTGSPYEQYF
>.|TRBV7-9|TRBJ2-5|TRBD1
TGTGCCAGCAGCCTTGGGACAGGGGAAGAGACCCAGTACTTC
CASSLGTGEETQYF
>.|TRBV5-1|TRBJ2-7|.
TGCGCCAGCAGCTTGGTCGGGGCCTCCTACGAGCAGTACTTC
CASSLVGASYEQYF
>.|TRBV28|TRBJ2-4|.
TGTGCCAGCAGTTTATTGTCTGGAGGGGCCCAGTACTTC
CASSLLSGGAQYF
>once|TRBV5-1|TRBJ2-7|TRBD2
TGCGCCAGCAGCTTGGGTCCAAGGCGGGAGGGGACCTACGAGCAGTACTTC
CASSLGPRREGTYEQYF
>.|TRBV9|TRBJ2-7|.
TGTGCCAGCAGCGTAGTACCGGAGGGCTACGAGCAGTACTTC
CASSVVPEGYEQYF
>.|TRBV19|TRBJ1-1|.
TGTGCCAGTAGTTTATCGGGGGGCTGGTACACTGAAGCTTTCTTT
CASSLSGGWYTEAFF
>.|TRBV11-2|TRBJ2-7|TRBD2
TGTGCCAGCAGCTTACAGGCGGGAGGGTTCTACGAGCAGTACTTC
CASSLQAGGFYEQYF
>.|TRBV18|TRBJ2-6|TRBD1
TGTGCCAGCTCACCACAAGCACAGGGGGCTTTATCTGGGGCCAACGTCCTGACTTTC
CASSPQAQGALSGANVLTF
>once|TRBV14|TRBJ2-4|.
TGTGCCAGCAGCCAAGAGGGGAGGGGGCGAAGAGTAGCCAAAAACATTCAGTACTTC
CASSQEGRGRRVAKNIQYF
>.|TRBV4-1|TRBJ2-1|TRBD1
TGCGCCAGCAGCCTTGCTGGACAGGGACTTTACAATGAGCAGTTCTTC
CASSLAGQGLYNEQFF